This T cell receptor beta chain appears in the sequencing data of a study of blood T cells in healthy people across ages. CDR3 length: 17 residues. Germline V gene lookup returns CDR1 LGHNA and CDR2 YSLEER. Primers used in a second PCR of about 7 to 12 cycles were a sample-barcoded 5' primer and a J-beta primer mix. From the 5' RACE reads, TCRdb called clonotypes with MiXCR, one entry per CDR3 protein. The profile shows around 1.1 million distinct CDR3 sequences, roughly two fifths of them singletons. This TCR came from a man aged 18-30 years in good health. The rearrangement joins TRBV4-3 to TRBJ2-5, with TRBD1 matching 8 bases. The end of the DNA fits TRBJ2-7 better, so the J call may be wrong. The sequenced material came from blood. CDR3: CASSQSIRGQGFSEQYF. CDR3 nucleotide sequence: TGCGCCAGCAGCCAGTCCATACGTGGACAGGGTTTTAGCGAGCAGTACTTC.